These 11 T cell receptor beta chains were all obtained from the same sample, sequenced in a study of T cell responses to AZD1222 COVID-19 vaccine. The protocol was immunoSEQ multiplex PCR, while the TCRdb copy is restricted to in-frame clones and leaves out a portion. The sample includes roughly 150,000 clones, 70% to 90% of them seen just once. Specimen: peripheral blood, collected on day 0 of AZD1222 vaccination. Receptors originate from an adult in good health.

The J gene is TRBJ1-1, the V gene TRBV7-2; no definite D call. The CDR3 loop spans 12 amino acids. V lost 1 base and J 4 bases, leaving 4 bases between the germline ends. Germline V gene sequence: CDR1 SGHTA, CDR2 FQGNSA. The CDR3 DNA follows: TGTGCCAGCAGCTTAGTTCGCACTGAAGCTTTCTTT. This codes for CASSLVRTEAFF. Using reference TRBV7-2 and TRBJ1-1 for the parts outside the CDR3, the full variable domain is GAGVSQSPSNKVTEKGKDVELRCDPISGHTALYWYRQSLGQGLEFLIYFQGNSAPDKSGLPSDRFSAERTGGSVSTLTIQRTQQEDSAVYLCASSLVRTEAFFGQGTRLTVV.

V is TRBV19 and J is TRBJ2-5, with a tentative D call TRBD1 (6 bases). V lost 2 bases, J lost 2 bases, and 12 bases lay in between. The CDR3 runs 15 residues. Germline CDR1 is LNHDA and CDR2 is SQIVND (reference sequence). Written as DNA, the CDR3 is TGTGCCAGTAGTATAACAGGACAGAAACAAGAGACCCAGTACTTC. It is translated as CASSITGQKQETQYF.

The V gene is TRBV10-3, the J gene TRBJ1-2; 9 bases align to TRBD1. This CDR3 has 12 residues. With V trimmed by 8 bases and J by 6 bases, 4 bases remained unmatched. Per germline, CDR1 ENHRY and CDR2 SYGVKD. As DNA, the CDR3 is TGTGCCATCCGGACAGGGGACCATGGCTACACCTTC. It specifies CAIRTGDHGYTF.

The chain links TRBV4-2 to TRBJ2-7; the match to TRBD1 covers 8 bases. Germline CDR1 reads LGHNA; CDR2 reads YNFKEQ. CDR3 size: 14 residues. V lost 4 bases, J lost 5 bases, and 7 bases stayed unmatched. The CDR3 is CASSLGQGINEQYF. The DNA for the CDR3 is TGTGCCAGCAGCCTCGGACAGGGTATCAACGAGCAGTACTTC.

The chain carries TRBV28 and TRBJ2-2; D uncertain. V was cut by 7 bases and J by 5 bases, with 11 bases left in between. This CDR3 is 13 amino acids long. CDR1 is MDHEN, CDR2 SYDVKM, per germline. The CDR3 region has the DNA TGTGCCAGCACCCGACCGAGGACCGGGGAGCTGTTTTTT. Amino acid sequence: CASTRPRTGELFF.

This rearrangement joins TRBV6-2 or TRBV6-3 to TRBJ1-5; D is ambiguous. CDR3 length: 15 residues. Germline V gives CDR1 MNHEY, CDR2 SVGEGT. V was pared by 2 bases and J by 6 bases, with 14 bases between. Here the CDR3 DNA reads TGTGCCAGCAGTTACCGAGCGGCAGCCCGTCAGCCCCAGCATTTT. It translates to CASSYRAAARQPQHF.

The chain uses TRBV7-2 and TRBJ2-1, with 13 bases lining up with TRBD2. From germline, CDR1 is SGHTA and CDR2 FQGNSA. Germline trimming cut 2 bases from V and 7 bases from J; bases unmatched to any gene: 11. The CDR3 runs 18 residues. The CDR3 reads CASSLSGTSGIGLNEQFF. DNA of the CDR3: TGTGCCAGCAGCTTAAGCGGGACTAGCGGGATTGGGTTGAATGAGCAGTTCTTC.

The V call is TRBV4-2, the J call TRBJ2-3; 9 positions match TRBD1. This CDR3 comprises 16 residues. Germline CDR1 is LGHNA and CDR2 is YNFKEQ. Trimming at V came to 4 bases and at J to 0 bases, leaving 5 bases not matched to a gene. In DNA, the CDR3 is TGTGCCAGCAGCCTCCGGACAGGGGTTAGCACAGATACGCAGTATTTT. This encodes CASSLRTGVSTDTQYF.

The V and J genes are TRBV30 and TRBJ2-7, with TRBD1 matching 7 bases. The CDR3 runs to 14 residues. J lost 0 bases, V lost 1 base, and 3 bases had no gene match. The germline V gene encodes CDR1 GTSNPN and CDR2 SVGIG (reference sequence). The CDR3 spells CAWSADRLSYEQYF. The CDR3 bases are TGTGCCTGGAGTGCGGACAGGCTCTCCTACGAGCAGTACTTC.

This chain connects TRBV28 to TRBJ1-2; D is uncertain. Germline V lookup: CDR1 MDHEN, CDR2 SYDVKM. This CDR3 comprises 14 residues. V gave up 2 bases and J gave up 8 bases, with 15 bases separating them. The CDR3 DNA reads TGTGCCAGCAGTTTACGGGCGGCAGCCTCCGGCTACACCTTC. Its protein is CASSLRAAASGYTF.

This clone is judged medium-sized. CDR3 region: CASSWSSYEQYF. CDR3 DNA: TGTGCCAGCAGCTGGAGCTCCTACGAGCAGTACTTC. The gene calls are TRBV28 and TRBJ2-7; D not resolved. The CDR3 has 12 residues. Trimming removed 6 bases from V and 0 bases from J, with 6 bases in between. Germline V CDR1 and CDR2: MDHEN, SYDVKM. Full variable domain (missing parts from reference TRBV28 and TRBJ2-7): DVKVTQSSRYLVKRTGEKVFLECVQDMDHENMFWYRQDPGLGLRLIYFSYDVKMKEKGDIPEGYSVSREKKERFSLILESASTNQTSMYLCASSWSSYEQYFGPGTRLTVT.